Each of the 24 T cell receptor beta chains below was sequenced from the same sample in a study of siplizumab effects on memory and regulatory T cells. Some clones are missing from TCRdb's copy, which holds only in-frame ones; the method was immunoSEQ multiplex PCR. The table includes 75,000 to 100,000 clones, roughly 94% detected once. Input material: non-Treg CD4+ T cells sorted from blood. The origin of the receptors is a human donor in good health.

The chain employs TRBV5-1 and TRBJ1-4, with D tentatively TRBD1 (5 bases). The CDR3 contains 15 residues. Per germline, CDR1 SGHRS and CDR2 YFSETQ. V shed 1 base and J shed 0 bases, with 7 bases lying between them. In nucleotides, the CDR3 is TGCGCCAGCAGCTTGACAGGAGCAACTAATGAAAAACTGTTTTTT. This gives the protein CASSLTGATNEKLFF.

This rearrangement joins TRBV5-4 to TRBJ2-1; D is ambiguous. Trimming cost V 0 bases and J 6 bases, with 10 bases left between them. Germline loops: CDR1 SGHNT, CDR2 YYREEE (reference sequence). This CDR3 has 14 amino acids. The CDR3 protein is CASSLVLVGNEQFF. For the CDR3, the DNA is TGTGCCAGCAGCTTGGTCTTAGTTGGCAATGAGCAGTTCTTC.

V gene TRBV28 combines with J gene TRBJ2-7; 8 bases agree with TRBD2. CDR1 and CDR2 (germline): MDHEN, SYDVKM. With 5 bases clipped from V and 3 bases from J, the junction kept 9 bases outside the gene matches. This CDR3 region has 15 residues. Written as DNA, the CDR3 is TGTGCCAGCAGTAAGAGCGGGAGTGAACGCTACGAGCAGTACTTC. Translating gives CASSKSGSERYEQYF. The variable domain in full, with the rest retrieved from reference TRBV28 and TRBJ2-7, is DVKVTQSSRYLVKRTGEKVFLECVQDMDHENMFWYRQDPGLGLRLIYFSYDVKMKEKGDIPEGYSVSREKKERFSLILESASTNQTSMYLCASSKSGSERYEQYFGPGTRLTVT.

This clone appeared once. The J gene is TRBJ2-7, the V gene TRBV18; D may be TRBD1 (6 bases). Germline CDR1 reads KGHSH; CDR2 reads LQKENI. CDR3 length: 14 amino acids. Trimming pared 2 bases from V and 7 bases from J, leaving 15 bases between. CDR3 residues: CASSPIQGKGEQYF. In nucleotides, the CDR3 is TGTGCCAGCTCACCAATACAGGGCAAGGGGGAGCAGTACTTC.

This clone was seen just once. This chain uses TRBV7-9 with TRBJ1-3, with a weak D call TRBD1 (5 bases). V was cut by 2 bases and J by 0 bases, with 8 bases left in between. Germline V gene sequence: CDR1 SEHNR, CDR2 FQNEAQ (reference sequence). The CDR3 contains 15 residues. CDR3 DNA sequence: TGTGCCAGCAGCTTACGGGGGTTCTCTGGAAACACCATATATTTT. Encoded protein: CASSLRGFSGNTIYF.

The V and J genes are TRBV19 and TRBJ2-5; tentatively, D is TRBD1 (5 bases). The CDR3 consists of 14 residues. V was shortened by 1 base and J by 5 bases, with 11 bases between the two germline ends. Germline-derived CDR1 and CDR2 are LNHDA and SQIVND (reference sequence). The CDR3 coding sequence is TGTGCCAGTAGTATAGTACCAGGGTTCGAGACCCAGTACTTC. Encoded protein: CASSIVPGFETQYF.

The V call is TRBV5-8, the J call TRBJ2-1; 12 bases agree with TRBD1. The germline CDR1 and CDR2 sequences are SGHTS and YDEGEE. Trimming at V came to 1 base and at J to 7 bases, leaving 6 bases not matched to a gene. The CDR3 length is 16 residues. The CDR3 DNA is TGTGCCAGCAGCTTGAGGGACAGGGGGCTTCGGAATGAGCAGTTCTTC. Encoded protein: CASSLRDRGLRNEQFF.

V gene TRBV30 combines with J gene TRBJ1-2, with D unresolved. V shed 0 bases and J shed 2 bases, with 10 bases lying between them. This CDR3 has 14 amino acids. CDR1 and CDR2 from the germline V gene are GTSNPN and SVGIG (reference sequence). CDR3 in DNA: TGTGCCTGGAGTGTAAATAGTTTCAACTATGGCTACACCTTC. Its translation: CAWSVNSFNYGYTF.

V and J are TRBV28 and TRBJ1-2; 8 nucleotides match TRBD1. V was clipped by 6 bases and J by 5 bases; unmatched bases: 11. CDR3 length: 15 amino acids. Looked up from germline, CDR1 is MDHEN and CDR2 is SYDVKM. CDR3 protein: CASRPPQGAWYGYTF. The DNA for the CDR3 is TGTGCCAGCAGACCCCCCCAGGGGGCATGGTATGGCTACACCTTC.

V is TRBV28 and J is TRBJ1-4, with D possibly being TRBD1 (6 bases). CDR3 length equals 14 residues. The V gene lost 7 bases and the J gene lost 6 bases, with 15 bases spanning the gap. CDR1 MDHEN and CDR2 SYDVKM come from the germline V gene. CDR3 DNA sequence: TGTGCCAGCACGACAGGCGGGGGTTATGAAAAACTGTTTTTT. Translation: CASTTGGGYEKLFF.

CDR3: CASGPQAGGSDTQYF. The CDR3, as DNA: TGTGCTAGTGGTCCCCAGGCGGGAGGGTCAGATACGCAGTATTTT. V gene TRBV12-5 combines with J gene TRBJ2-3, with TRBD2 matching over 9 bases. CDR1 is LGHNT and CDR2 is FRNRAP in the germline V gene. The CDR3 consists of 15 residues. The trim removed 5 bases at V and 4 bases at J, leaving 7 bases unmatched.

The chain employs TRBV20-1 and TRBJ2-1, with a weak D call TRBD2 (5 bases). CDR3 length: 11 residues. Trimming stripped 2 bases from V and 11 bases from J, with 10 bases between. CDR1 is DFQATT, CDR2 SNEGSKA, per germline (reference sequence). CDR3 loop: CSARSGFQQFF. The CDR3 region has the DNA TGCAGTGCTAGATCGGGATTTCAGCAGTTCTTC.

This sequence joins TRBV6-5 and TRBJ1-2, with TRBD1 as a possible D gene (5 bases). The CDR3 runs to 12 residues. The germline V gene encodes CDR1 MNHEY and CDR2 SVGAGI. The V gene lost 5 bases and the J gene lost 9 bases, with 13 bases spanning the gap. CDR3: CASSPQGYRYTF. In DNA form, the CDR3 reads TGTGCCAGCAGTCCCCAGGGTTATCGCTACACCTTC.

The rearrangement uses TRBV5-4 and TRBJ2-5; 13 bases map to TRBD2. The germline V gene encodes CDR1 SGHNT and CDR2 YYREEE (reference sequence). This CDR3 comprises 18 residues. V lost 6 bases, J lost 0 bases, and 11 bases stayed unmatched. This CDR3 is CASNRLAGGGGYQETQYF. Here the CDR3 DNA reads TGTGCCAGCAATAGACTAGCGGGAGGAGGGGGGTACCAAGAGACCCAGTACTTC.

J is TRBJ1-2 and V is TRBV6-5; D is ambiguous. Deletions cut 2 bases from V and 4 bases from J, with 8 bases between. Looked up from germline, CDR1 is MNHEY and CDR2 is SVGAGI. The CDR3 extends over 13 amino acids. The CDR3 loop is CASSYGWGYGYTF. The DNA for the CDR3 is TGTGCCAGCAGTTACGGTTGGGGCTATGGCTACACCTTC.

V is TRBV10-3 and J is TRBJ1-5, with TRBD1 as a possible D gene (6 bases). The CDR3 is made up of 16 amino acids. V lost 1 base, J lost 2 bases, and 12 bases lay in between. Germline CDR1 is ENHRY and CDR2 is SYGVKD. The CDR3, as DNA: TGTGCCATCAGTGAGTTTGGCAGGGGAGGCAATCAGCCCCAGCATTTT. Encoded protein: CAISEFGRGGNQPQHF.

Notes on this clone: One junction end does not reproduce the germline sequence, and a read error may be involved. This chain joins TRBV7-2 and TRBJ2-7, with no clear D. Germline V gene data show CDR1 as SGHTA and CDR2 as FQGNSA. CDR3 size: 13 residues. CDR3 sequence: CASSLALGPGSDF. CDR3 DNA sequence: TGTGCCAGCAGCTTAGCGTTAGGGCCCGGATCGGACTTC.

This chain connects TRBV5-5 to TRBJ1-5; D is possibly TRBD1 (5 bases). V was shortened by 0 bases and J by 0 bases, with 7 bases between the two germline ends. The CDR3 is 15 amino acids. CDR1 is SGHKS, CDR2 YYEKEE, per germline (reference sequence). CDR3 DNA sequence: TGTGCCAGCAGCTTGGCAGGGAGTAGCAATCAGCCCCAGCATTTT. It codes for CASSLAGSSNQPQHF.

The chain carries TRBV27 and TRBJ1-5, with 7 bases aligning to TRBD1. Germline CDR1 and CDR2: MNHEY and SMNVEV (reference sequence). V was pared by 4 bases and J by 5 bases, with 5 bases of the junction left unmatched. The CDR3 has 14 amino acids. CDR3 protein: CASSSGGGDQPQHF. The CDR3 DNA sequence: TGTGCCAGCAGTTCAGGGGGAGGGGATCAGCCCCAGCATTTT.

CDR3 sequence (DNA): TGTGCCAGCAGCCAAATGACAGTCTATGGCTACACCTTC. It encodes CASSQMTVYGYTF. The genes are TRBV14 and TRBJ1-2; TRBD1 is a possible D gene (5 bases). This CDR3 has 13 residues. Germline CDR1 SGHDN, CDR2 FVKESK. V was clipped by 2 bases and J by 4 bases, with 8 bases between them.

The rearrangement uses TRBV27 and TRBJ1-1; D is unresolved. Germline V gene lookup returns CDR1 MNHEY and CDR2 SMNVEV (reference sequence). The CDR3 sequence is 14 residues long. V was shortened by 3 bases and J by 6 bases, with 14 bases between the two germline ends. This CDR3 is CASSFGGPGPEAFF. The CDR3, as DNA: TGTGCCAGCAGTTTCGGCGGGCCGGGTCCTGAAGCTTTCTTT.

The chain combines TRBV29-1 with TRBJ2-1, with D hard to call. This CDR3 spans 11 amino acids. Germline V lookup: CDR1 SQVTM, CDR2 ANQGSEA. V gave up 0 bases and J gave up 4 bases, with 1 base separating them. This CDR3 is CSVEDYNEQFF. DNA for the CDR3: TGCAGCGTTGAAGATTACAATGAGCAGTTCTTC.

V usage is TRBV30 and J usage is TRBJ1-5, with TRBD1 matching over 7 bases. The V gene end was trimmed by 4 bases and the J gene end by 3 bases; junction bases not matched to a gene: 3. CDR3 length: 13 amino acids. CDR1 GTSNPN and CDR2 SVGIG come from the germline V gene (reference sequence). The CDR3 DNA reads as TGTGCCTGGAAAGGGACAGCCAATCAGCCCCAGCATTTT. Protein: CAWKGTANQPQHF.

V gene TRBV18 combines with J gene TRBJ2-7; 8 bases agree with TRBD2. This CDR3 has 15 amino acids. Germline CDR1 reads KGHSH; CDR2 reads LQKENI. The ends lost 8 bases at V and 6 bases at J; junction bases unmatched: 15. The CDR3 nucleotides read TGTGCCAGCACGATCTCCGGGACTAGGGGTGGCGAGCAGTACTTC. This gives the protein CASTISGTRGGEQYF.